The clone carrying this T cell receptor beta chain was picked up one time. The same CDR3 can be traced to other DNA sequences in this sample. Healthy HIV-negative adults without recent acute infections or vaccinations served as donors. Nashville, Tennessee was home to all donors, who were Caucasian adults. CD45RA-negative memory and CD45RA+ naive subsets were split from the CD4+ cells. Data came from immunoSEQ multiplex PCR; TCRdb stores just in-frame clones and leaves some out. The sample yields about 2 million clones, 85% to 95% seen once. After removal of 0 bases from V and 1 base from J, the junction contained 2 bases not matched to a gene. CDR3 length: 15 amino acids. Per the germline V gene, CDR1 is SGHRS and CDR2 is YFSETQ. This entry is derived from a study of shared clonotypes between healthy human individuals.

The V call is TRBV5-1, the J call TRBJ2-5, with 8 nucleotides matching TRBD2. The specimen was naive CD4+ T cells sorted from blood. Subset in this sample: CD45RA+ positively selected. The source of this sequence is a man between 18 and 29 years old in good health. CDR3 nucleotide sequence: TGCGCCAGCAGCTTGGCAACTAGCGGCCAAGAGACCCAGTACTTC. It specifies CASSLATSGQETQYF.